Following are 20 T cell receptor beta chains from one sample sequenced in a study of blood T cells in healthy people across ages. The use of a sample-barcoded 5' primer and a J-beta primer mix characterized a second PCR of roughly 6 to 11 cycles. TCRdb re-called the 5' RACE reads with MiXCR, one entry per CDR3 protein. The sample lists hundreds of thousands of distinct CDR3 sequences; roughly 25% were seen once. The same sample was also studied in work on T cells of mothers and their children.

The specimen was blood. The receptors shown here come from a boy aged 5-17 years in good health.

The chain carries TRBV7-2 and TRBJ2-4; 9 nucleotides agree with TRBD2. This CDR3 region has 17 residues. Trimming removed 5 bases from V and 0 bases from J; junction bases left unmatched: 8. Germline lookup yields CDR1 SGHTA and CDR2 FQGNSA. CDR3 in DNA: TGTGCCAGCAGCGTAGGTCGGCGGGGGGGAGCCAAAAACATTCAGTACTTC. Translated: CASSVGRRGGAKNIQYF.

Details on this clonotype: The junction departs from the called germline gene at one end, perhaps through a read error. Here the CDR3 reads CATSEAWAGDLTGTQYF. The CDR3 nucleotides are TGTGCCACCAGTGAGGCGTGGGCGGGAGACCTCACAGGTACGCAGTATTTT. The chain combines TRBV24-1 with TRBJ2-3; 7 nucleotides agree with TRBD2. There are 17 residues in the CDR3. The V gene's germline CDR1 is KGHDR and CDR2 SFDVKD.

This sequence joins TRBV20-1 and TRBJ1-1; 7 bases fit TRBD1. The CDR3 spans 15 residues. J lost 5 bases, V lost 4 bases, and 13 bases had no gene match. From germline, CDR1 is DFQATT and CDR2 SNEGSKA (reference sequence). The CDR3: CSATPDREVWTEAFF. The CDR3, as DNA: TGCAGTGCTACCCCTGACAGGGAGGTTTGGACTGAAGCTTTCTTT.

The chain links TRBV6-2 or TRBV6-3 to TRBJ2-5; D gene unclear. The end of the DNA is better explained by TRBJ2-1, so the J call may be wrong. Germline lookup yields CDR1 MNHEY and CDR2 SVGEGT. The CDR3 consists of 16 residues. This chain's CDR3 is CASSYSMWSQLYEQFF. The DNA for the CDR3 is TGTGCCAGCAGTTACTCGATGTGGAGCCAACTATATGAGCAGTTCTTC.

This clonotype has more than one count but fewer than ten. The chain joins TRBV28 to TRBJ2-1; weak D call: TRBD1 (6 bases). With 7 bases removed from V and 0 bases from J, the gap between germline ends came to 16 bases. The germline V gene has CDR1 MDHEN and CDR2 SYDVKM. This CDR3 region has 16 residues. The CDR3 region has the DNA TGTGCCAGCACTCTGACAGGCAGGAGCTCCTACAATGAGCAGTTCTTC. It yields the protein CASTLTGRSSYNEQFF.

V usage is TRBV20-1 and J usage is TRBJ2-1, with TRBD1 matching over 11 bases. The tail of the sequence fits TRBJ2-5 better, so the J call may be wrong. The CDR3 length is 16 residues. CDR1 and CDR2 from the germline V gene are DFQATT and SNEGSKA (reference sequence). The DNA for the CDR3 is TGCAGTGCTAGAGTTAGCGGGACAGGGGGGAGGGAGACCCAGTACTTC. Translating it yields CSARVSGTGGRETQYF.

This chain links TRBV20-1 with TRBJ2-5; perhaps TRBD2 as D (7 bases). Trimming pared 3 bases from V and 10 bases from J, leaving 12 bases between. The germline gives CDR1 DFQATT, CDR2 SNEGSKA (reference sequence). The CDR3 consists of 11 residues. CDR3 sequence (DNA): TGCAGTGCTAGGGGGGAGGGGGACCAGTACTTC. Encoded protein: CSARGEGDQYF.

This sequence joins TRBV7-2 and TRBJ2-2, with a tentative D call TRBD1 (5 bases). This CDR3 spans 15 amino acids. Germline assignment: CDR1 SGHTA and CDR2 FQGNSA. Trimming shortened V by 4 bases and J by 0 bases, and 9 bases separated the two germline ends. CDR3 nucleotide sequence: TGTGCCAGCAGCTCGACAGTCGCGAACACCGGGGAGCTGTTTTTT. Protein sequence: CASSSTVANTGELFF.

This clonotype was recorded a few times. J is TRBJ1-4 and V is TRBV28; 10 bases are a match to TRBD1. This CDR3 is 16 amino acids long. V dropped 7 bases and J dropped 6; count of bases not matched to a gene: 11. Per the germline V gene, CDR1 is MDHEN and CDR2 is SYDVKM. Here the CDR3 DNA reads TGTGCCAGCACCCTGACAGGGGGCAGTATGGATGAAAAACTGTTTTTT. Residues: CASTLTGGSMDEKLFF.

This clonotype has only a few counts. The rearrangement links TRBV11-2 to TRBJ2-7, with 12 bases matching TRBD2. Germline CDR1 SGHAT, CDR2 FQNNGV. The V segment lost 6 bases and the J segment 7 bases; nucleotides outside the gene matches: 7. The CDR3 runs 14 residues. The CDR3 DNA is TGTGCCAGCAGTCCGACTAGCGGGGGTGGGGAGCAGTACTTC. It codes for CASSPTSGGGEQYF.

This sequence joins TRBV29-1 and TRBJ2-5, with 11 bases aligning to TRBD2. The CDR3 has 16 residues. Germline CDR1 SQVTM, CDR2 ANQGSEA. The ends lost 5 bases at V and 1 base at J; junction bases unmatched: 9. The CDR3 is CSVLGLAEKPQETQYF. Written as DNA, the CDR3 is TGCAGCGTTCTGGGACTAGCGGAGAAACCCCAAGAGACCCAGTACTTC.

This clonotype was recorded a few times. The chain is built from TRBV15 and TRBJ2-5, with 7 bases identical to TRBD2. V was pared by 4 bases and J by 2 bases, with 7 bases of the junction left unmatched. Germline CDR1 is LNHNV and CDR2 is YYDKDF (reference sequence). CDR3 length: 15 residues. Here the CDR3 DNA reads TGTGCCACCAGCAAGCGGGGTGGAGGACAAGAGACCCAGTACTTC. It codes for CATSKRGGGQETQYF. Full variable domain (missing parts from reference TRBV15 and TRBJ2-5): DAMVIQNPRYQVTQFGKPVTLSCSQTLNHNVMYWYQQKSSQAPKLLFHYYDKDFNNEADTPDNFQSRRPNTSFCFLDIRSPGLGDTAMYLCATSKRGGGQETQYFGPGTRLLVL.

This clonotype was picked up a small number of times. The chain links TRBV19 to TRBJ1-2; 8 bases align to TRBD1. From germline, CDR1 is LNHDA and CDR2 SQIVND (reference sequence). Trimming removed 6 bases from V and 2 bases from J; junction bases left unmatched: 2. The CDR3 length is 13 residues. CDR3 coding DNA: TGTGCCAGTAGGCACAGGGGGAACTATGGCTACACCTTC. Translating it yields CASRHRGNYGYTF. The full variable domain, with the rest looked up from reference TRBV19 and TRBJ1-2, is DGGITQSPKYLFRKEGQNVTLSCEQNLNHDAMYWYRQDPGQGLRLIYYSQIVNDFQKGDIAEGYSVSREKKESFPLTVTSAQKNPTAFYLCASRHRGNYGYTFGSGTRLTVV.

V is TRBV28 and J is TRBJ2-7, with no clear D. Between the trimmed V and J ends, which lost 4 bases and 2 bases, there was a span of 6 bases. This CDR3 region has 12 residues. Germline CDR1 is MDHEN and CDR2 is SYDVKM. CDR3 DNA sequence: TGTGCCAGCAGTTGGAGCCCCTACGAGCAGTACTTC. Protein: CASSWSPYEQYF.

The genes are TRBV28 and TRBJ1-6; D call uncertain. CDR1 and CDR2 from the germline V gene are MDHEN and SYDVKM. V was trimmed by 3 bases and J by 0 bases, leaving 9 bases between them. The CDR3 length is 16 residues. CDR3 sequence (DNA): TGTGCCAGCAGTTTGGGGAAGGACTCCTATAATTCACCCCTCCACTTT. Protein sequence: CASSLGKDSYNSPLHF.

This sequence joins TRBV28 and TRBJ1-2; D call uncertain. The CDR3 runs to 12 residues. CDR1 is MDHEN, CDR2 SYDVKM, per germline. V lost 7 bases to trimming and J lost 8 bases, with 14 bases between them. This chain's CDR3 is CASNPGPGGYTF. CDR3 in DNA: TGTGCCAGCAACCCGGGCCCGGGGGGCTACACCTTC.

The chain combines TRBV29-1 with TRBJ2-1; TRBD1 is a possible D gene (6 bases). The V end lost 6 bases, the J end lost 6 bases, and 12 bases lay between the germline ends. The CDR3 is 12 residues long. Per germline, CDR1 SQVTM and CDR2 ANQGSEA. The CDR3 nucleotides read TGCAGCGTAACGACAGGTTCCAATGAGCAGTTCTTC. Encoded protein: CSVTTGSNEQFF.

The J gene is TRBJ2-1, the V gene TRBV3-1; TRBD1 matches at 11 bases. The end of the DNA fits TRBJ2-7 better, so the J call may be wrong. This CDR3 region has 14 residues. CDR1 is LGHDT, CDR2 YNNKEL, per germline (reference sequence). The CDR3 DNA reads TGTGCCAGCAGCTGGGACAGGGGGGCGGACGAGCAGTACTTC. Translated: CASSWDRGADEQYF.

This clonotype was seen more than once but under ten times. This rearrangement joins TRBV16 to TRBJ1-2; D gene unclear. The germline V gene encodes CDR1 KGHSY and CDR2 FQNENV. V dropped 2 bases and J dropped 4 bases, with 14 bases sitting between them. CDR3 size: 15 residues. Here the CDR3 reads CASSQPNFGVYGYTF. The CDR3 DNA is TGTGCCAGCAGCCAACCCAACTTCGGCGTCTATGGCTACACCTTC.

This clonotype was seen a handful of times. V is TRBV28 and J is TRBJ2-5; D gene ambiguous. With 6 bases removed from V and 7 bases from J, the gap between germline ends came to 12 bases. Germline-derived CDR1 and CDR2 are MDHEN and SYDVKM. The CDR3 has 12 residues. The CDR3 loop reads CASSPLIGTQYF. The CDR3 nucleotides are TGTGCCAGCAGCCCCCTTATAGGGACCCAGTACTTC.